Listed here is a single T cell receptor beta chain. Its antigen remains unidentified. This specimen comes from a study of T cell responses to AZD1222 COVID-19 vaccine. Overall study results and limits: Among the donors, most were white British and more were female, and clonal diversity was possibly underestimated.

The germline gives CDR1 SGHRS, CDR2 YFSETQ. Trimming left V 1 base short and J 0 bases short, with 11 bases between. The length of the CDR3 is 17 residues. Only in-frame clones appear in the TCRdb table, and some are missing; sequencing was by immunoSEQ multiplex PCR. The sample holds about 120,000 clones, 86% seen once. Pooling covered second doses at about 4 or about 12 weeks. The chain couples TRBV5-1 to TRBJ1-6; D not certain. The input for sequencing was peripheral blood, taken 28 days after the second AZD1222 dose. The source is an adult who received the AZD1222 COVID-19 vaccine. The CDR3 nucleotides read TGCGCCAGCAGCTTGTCTGGCTCGAGCTCCTATAATTCACCCCTCCACTTT. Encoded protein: CASSLSGSSSYNSPLHF. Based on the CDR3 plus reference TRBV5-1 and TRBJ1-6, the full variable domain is KAGVTQTPRYLIKTRGQQVTLSCSPISGHRSVSWYQQTPGQGLQFLFEYFSETQRNKGNFPGRFSGRQFSNSRSEMNVSTLELGDSALYLCASSLSGSSSYNSPLHFGNGTRLTVT.